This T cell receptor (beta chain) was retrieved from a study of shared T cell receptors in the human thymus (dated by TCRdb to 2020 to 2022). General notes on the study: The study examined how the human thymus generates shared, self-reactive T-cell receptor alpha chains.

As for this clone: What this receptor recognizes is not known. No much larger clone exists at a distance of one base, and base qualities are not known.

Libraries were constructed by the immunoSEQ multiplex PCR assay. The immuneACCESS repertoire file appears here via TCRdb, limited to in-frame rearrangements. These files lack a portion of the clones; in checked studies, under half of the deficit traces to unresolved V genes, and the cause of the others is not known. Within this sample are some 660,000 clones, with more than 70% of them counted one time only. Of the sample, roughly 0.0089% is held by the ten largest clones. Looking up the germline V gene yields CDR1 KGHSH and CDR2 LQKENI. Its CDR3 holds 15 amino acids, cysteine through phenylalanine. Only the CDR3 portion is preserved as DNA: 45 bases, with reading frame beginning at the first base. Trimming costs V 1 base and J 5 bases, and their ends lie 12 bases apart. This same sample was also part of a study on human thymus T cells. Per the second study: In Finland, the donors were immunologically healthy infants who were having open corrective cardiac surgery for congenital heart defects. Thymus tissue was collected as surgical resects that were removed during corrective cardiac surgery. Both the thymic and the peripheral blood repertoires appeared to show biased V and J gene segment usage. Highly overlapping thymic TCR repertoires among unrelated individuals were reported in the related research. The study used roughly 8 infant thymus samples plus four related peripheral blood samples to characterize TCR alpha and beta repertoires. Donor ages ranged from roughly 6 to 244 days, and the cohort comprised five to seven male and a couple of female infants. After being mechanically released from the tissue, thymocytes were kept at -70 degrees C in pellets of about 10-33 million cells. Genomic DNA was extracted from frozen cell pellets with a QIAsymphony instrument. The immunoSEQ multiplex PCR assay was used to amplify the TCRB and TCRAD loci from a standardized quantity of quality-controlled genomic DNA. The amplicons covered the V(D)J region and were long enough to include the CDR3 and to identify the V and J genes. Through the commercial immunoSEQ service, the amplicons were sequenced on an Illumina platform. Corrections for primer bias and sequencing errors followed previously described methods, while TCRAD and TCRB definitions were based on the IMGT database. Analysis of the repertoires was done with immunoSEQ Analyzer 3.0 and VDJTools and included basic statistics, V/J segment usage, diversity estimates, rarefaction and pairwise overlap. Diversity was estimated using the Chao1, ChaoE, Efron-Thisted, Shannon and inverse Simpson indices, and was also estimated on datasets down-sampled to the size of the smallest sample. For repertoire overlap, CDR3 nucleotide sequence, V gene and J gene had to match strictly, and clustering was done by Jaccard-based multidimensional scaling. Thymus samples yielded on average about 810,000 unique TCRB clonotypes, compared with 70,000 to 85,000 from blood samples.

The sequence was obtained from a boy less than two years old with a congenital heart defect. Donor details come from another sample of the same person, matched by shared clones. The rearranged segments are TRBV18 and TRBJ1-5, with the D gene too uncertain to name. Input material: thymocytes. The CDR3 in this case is CASSPLSGEDQPQHF. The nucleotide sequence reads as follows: TGTGCCAGCTCACCACTATCTGGGGAGGATCAGCCCCAGCATTTT.